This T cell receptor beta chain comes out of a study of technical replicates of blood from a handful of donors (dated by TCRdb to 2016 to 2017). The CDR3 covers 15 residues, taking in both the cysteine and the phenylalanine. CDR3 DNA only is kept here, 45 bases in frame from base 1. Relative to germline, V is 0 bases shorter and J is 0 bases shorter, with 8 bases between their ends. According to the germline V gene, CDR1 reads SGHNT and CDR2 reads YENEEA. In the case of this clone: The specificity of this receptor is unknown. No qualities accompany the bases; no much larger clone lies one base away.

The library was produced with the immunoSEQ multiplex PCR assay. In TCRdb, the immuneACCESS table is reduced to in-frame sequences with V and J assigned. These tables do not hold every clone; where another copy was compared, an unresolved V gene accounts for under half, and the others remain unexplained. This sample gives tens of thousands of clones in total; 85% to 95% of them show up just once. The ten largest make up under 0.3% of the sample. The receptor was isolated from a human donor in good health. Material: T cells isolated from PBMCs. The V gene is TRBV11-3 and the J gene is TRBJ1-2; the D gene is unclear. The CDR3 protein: CASSLDQLANYGYTF. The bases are TGTGCCAGCAGCTTAGATCAGTTGGCTAACTATGGCTACACCTTC. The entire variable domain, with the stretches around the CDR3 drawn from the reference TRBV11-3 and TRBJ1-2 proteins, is EAGVVQSPRYKIIEKKQPVAFWCNPISGHNTLYWYLQNLGQGPELLIRYENEEAVDDSQLPKDRFSAERLKGVDSTLKIQPAELGDSAVYLCASSLDQLANYGYTFGSGTRLTVV.